One T cell receptor (beta chain) is described in this entry. This specimen belongs to a study of T cell changes during pregnancy in multiple sclerosis. Assay used: immunoSEQ multiplex PCR; TCRdb lists only in-frame clones, some missing. Altogether around 75,000 clones are present, roughly nine tenths being singletons, with the ten largest covering approximately 0.97%. V lost 6 bases, J lost 5 bases, and 9 bases stayed unmatched. The CDR3 spans 15 residues. Germline V lookup: CDR1 MNHNS, CDR2 SASEGT. The chain carries TRBV6-1 and TRBJ1-2; 10 positions agree with TRBD1. This clonotype originated in a female donor in good health, enrolled as a control in a pregnancy study. Material: peripheral blood, obtained in the first trimester of pregnancy. The CDR3 DNA reads TGTGCCAGCAGATCAACGCGGACAGGGGGATATGGCTACACCTTC. This sequence encodes CASRSTRTGGYGYTF.